This T cell receptor (beta chain) was recovered during a study of blood T cell repertoires in COVID-19. Overall study: Acute-phase and convalescent COVID-19 samples originated in the United States, Italy and Spain. Sources were T cells, B-cell-depleted T cells, or PBMCs; the material itself was cDNA or gDNA.

Study processing details: The authors estimated nucleated cell counts from reference gene primer amplification. Profiled with immunoSEQ multiplex PCR; TCRdb holds only in-frame clones, not every one. For V, J and clone size, that table is used; D and trimming come from the DNA. The sample records around 78,000 clones, 88% being singletons. Germline lookup yields CDR1 SGHTS and CDR2 YDEGEE. The CDR3 runs to 14 residues. Trimming pared 0 bases from V and 1 base from J, leaving 4 bases between. A word on this clone: Different DNA sequences within this sample yield the same CDR3.

What was sequenced was peripheral blood. J is TRBJ2-2 and V is TRBV5-8; D ambiguous. This receptor was taken from a human donor in a cohort sampled during active COVID-19. CDR3 protein: CASSLVQNTGELFF. The CDR3 nucleotides are TGTGCCAGCAGCTTGGTACAGAACACCGGGGAGCTGTTTTTT.